This TCR beta chain is drawn from a study of blood T cell repertoires in COVID-19. Sequencing was performed with immunoSEQ multiplex PCR; in TCRdb, only in-frame clones are kept and a portion is missing. The sample consists of roughly 150,000 clones, roughly 91% of them appearing once. The CDR3 spans 14 residues. CDR1 and CDR2 (germline): KGHSH, LQKENI. V shed 1 base and J shed 5 bases, with 11 bases lying between them. Source material: peripheral blood. The sequence was obtained from a man in his fifties who had recovered from COVID-19. The chain uses TRBV18 and TRBJ1-2, with a tentative D call TRBD1 (6 bases). The CDR3 nucleotides read TGTGCCAGCTCACCACAGGGGCAGGGGTATGGCTACACCTTC. This sequence encodes CASSPQGQGYGYTF.